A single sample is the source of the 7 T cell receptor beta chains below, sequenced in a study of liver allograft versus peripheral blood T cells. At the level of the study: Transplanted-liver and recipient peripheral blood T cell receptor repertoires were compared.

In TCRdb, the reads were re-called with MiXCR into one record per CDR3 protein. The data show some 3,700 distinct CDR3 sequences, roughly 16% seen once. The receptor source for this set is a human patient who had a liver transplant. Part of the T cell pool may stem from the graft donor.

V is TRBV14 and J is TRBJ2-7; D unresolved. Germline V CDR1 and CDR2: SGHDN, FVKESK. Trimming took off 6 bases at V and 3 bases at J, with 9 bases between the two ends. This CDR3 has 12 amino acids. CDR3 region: CASSLNFYEQYF. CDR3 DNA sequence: TGTGCCAGCAGTCTGAATTTCTACGAGCAGTACTTC.

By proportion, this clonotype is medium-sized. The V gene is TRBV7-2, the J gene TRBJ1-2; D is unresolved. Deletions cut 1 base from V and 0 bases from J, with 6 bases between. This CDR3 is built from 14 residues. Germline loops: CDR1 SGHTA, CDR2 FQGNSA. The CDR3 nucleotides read TGTGCCAGCAGCTTAGAGGGTTCTAACTATGGCTACACCTTC. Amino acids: CASSLEGSNYGYTF. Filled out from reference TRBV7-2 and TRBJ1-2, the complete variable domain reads GAGVSQSPSNKVTEKGKDVELRCDPISGHTALYWYRQSLGQGLEFLIYFQGNSAPDKSGLPSDRFSAERTGGSVSTLTIQRTQQEDSAVYLCASSLEGSNYGYTFGSGTRLTVV.

The CDR3: CASSEGTPGEKLFF. Here the CDR3 DNA reads TGTGCCAGCAGTGAAGGGACCCCCGGCGAAAAACTGTTTTTT. V and J are TRBV25-1 and TRBJ1-4; a possible D gene is TRBD1 (5 bases). V lost 2 bases and J lost 8, with 12 bases in between. The CDR3 consists of 14 residues. Per germline, CDR1 MGHDK and CDR2 SYGVNS. Together with reference TRBV25-1 and TRBJ1-4, the CDR3 gives the full variable domain: EADIYQTPRYLVIGTGKKITLECSQTMGHDKMYWYQQDPGMELHLIHYSYGVNSTEKGDLSSESTVSRIRTEHFPLTLESARPSHTSQYLCASSEGTPGEKLFFGSGTQLSVL.

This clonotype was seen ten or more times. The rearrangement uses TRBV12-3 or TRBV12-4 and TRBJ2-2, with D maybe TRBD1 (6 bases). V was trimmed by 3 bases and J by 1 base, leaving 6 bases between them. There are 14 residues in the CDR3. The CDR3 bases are TGTGCCAGCAGTTTGGACAGGAACACCGGGGAGCTGTTTTTT. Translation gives CASSLDRNTGELFF.

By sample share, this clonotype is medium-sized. This CDR3 is CSATLGVGQPQHF. The CDR3 DNA reads as TGCAGTGCCACACTGGGGGTGGGGCAGCCCCAGCATTTT. The chain is built from TRBV20-1 and TRBJ1-5; maybe TRBD1 (5 bases). The CDR3 is made up of 13 amino acids. The V end lost 6 bases, the J end lost 7 bases, and 16 bases lay between the germline ends. In germline, CDR1 is DFQATT, CDR2 SNEGSKA (reference sequence).

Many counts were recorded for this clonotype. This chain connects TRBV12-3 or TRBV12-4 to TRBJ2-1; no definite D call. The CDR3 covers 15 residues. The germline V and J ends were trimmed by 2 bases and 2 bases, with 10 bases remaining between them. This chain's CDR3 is CASSLSGDPYNEQFF. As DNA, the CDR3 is TGTGCCAGCAGTTTATCCGGAGACCCCTACAATGAGCAGTTCTTC.

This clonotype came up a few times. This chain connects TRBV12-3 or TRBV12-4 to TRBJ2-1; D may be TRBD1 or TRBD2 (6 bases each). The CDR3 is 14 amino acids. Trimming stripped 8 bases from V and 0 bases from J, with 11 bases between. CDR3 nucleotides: TGTGCCAGCTACGGGGGCCGCTCCTACAATGAGCAGTTCTTC. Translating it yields CASYGGRSYNEQFF.